These 6 T cell receptor beta chains were sequenced from one sample in a study of control samples from healthy donors and cancer patients. TCRdb keeps only in-frame clones here, not all; method: immunoSEQ multiplex PCR. The table records about 130,000 clones, over 80% of them present only once. Sequenced input: blood. Receptors originate from a woman in her fifties or sixties in good health.

The CDR3: CASSVEPRAEKLFF. The CDR3 region has the DNA TGTGCCAGCAGCGTAGAGCCTCGGGCGGAAAAACTGTTTTTT. The chain links TRBV9 to TRBJ1-4; D is unresolved. V dropped 0 bases and J dropped 8 bases, with 11 bases sitting between them. CDR3 length equals 14 residues. Looked up from germline, CDR1 is SGDLS and CDR2 is YYNGEE. Drawing the rest from reference TRBV9 and TRBJ1-4, the complete variable domain is DSGVTQTPKHLITATGQRVTLRCSPRSGDLSVYWYQQSLDQGLQFLIQYYNGEERAKGNILERFSAQQFPDLHSELNLSSLELGDSALYFCASSVEPRAEKLFFGSGTQLSVL.

This clone was observed a single time. CDR3 sequence (DNA): TGCGCCAGCAGCTTACCTAGCGGGACCTACAATGAGCAGTTCTTC. Its protein product is CASSLPSGTYNEQFF. The chain has TRBV5-1 and TRBJ2-1, with 9 bases fitting TRBD2. The CDR3 runs to 15 residues. V gave up 2 bases and J gave up 2 bases; unmatched junction bases: 2. The germline gives CDR1 SGHRS, CDR2 YFSETQ.

The rearrangement links TRBV19 to TRBJ2-3, with D perhaps assigned TRBD1 or TRBD2 (5 bases each). The V and J ends lost 2 bases and 2 bases respectively, with 8 bases between them. CDR1 is LNHDA, CDR2 SQIVND, per germline (reference sequence). The CDR3 length is 14 residues. The CDR3 bases are TGTGCCAGTAGTATATCAGGGACCACAGATACGCAGTATTTT. Translated: CASSISGTTDTQYF.

This sequence joins TRBV5-6 and TRBJ2-7; 7 bases map to TRBD1. CDR1 is SGHDT, CDR2 YYEEEE, per germline. Trimming took 4 bases from V and 5 from J; bases not matched to a gene: 6. The CDR3 contains 13 residues. The CDR3 nucleotides read TGTGCCAGCAGCCAACAGGGGTGGAACGAGCAGTACTTC. The encoded protein is CASSQQGWNEQYF. Supplemented by reference TRBV5-6 and TRBJ2-7, the full variable domain reads DAGVTQSPTHLIKTRGQQVTLRCSPKSGHDTVSWYQQALGQGPQFIFQYYEEEERQRGNFPDRFSGHQFPNYSSELNVNALLLGDSALYLCASSQQGWNEQYFGPGTRLTVT.

V usage is TRBV7-6 and J usage is TRBJ2-1, with 7 bases fitting TRBD2. Germline-derived CDR1 and CDR2 are SGHVS and FNYEAQ. The CDR3 is 17 residues long. J lost 0 bases, V lost 1 base, and 6 bases had no gene match. CDR3 in DNA: TGTGCCAGCAGCTTAGGGGGAGGGGCCATCTCCTACAATGAGCAGTTCTTC. Its protein product is CASSLGGGAISYNEQFF.

This clone was recorded once. The chain couples TRBV5-1 to TRBJ1-1, with TRBD1 matching over 8 bases. The germline V gene has CDR1 SGHRS and CDR2 YFSETQ. The CDR3 is made up of 14 amino acids. V was clipped by 4 bases and J by 1 base; unmatched bases: 3. The CDR3 here is CASSAQGGNTEAFF. CDR3 sequence (DNA): TGCGCCAGCAGCGCACAGGGGGGGAACACTGAAGCTTTCTTT.